The clone carrying this T cell receptor (beta chain) was detected a few times. This CDR3 is built from 13 residues. V was pared by 1 base and J by 9 bases, with 9 bases between. The V gene's germline CDR1 is MNHNS and CDR2 SASEGT. It was with 60 Vbeta and 13 Jbeta primers that the PCR ran. Profiling relied on immunoSEQ multiplex PCR, and the TCRdb table lists in-frame clones only, not all of them. The sample has fewer than 180,000 clones, roughly 63% seen once. This sample stems from a study of cytomegalovirus exposure and HLA in healthy donors. The receptor's source is a woman aged 60-75 years in good health and CMV-seropositive. Sequenced material: PBMCs. The chain links TRBV6-1 to TRBJ2-2, with D uncertain. CDR3 DNA sequence: TGTGCCAGCAGTGAAGGCGTGGGCCGGGAGCTGTTTTTT. Amino acids: CASSEGVGRELFF.